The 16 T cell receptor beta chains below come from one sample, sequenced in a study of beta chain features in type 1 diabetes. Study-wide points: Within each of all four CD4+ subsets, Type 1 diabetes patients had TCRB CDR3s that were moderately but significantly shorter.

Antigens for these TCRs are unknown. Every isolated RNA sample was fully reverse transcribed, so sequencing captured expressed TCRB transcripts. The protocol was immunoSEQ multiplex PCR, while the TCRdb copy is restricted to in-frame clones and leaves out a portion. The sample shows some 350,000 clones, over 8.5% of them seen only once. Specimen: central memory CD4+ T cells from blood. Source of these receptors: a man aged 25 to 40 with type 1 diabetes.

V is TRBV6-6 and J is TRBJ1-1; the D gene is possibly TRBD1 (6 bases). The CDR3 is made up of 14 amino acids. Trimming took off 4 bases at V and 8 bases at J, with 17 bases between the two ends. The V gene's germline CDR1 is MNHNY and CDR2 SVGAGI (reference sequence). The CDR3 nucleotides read TGTGCCAGCAGTTTCTCGGGGAGGGGGAACGAAGCTTTCTTT. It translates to CASSFSGRGNEAFF.

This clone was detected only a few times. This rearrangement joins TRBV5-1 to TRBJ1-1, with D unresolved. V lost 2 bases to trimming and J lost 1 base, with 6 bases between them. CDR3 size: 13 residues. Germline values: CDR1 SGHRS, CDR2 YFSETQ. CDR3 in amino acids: CASSFTSNTEAFF. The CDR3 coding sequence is TGCGCCAGCAGCTTTACTTCGAACACTGAAGCTTTCTTT.

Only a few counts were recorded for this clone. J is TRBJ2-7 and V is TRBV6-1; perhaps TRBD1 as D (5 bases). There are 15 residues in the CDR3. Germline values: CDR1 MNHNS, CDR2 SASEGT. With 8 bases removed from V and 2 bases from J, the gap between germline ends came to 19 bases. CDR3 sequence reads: CASCITGNNPYEQYF. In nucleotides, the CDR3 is TGTGCCAGCTGTATCACAGGCAATAACCCCTACGAGCAGTACTTC.

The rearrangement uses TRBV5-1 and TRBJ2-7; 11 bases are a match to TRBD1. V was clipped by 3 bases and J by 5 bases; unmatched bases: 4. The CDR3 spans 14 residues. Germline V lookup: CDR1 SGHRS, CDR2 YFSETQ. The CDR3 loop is CASSSGTGGNEQYF. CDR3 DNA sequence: TGCGCCAGCAGCTCAGGGACAGGGGGGAACGAGCAGTACTTC.

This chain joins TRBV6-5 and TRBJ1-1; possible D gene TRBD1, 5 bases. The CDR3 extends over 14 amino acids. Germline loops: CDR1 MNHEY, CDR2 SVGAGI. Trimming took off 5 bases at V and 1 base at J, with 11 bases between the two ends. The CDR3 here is CASSNQGWNTEAFF. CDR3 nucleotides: TGTGCCAGCAGTAACCAGGGCTGGAACACTGAAGCTTTCTTT.

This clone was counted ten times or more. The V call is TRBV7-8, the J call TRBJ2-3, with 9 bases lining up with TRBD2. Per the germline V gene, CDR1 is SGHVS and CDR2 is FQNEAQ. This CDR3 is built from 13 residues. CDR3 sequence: CVCGRGRTDTQYF. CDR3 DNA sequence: TGTGTCTGCGGGAGGGGACGCACAGATACGCAGTATTTT.

As DNA, the CDR3 is TGTGCCAGCAGTTACTCCGGGTCTGGAAACACCATATATTTT. Its protein is CASSYSGSGNTIYF. The rearrangement uses TRBV6-6 and TRBJ1-3; D gene unclear. The V end was cut by 0 bases, the J end by 1 base, with 4 bases between. The CDR3 contains 14 residues. Germline CDR1 is MNHNY and CDR2 is SVGAGI (reference sequence).

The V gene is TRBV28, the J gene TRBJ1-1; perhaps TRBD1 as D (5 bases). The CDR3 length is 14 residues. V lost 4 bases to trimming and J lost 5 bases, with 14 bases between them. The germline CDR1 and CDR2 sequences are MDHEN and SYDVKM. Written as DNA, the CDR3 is TGTGCCAGCAGTTCCGCGGGGGGTCTTACTGAAGCTTTCTTT. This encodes CASSSAGGLTEAFF.

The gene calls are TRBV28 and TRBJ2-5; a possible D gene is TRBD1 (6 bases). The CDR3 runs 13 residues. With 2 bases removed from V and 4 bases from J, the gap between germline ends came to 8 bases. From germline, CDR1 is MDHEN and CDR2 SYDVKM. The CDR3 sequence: CASSLQGLETQYF. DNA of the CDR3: TGTGCCAGCAGTTTACAGGGGTTAGAGACCCAGTACTTC.

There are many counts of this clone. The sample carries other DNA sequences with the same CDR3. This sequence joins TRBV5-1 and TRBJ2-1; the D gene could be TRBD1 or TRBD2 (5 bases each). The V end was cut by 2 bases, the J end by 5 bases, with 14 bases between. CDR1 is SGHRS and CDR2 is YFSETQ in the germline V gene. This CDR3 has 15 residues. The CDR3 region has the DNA TGCGCCAGCAGCTTCGGAGGAAGGGGTAACAATGAGCAGTTCTTC. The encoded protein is CASSFGGRGNNEQFF.

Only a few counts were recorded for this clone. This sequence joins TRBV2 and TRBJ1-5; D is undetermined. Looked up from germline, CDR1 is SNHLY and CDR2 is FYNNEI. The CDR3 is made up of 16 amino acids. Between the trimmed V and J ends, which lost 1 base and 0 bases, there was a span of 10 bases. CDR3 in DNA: TGTGCCAGCAGTGAAGTAGTGGATTATAGCAATCAGCCCCAGCATTTT. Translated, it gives CASSEVVDYSNQPQHF. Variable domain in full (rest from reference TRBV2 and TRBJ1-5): EPEVTQTPSHQVTQMGQEVILRCVPISNHLYFYWYRQILGQKVEFLVSFYNNEISEKSEIFDDQFSVERPDGSNFTLKIRSTKLEDSAMYFCASSEVVDYSNQPQHFGDGTRLSIL.

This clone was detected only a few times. CDR3 sequence reads: CASSFRVGPQHF. The CDR3 DNA reads TGTGCCAGCAGTTTTAGGGTCGGGCCCCAGCATTTT. This chain links TRBV28 with TRBJ1-5; D gene unclear. V was shortened by 3 bases and J by 9 bases, with 9 bases between the two germline ends. The CDR3 totals 12 residues. Germline V CDR1 and CDR2: MDHEN, SYDVKM.

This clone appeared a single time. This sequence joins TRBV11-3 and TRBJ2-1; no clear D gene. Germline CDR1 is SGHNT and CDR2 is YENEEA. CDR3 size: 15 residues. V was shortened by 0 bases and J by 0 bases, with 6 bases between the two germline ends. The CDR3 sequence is CASSLDVSSYNEQFF. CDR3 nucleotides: TGTGCCAGCAGCTTAGATGTGAGCTCCTACAATGAGCAGTTCTTC.

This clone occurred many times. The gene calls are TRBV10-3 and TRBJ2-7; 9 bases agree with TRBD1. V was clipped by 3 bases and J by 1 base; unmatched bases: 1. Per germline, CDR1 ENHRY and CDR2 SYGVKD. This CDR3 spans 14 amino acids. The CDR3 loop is CAISEGQGSYEQYF. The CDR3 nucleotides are TGTGCCATCAGTGAAGGACAGGGGTCCTACGAGCAGTACTTC.

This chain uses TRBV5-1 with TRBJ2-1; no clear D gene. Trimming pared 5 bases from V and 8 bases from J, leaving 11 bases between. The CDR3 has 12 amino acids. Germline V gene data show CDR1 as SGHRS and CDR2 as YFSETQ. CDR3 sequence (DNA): TGCGCCAGCAGTAAACAGCAAGATGAGCAGTTCTTC. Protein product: CASSKQQDEQFF. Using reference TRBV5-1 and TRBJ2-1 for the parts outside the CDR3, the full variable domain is KAGVTQTPRYLIKTRGQQVTLSCSPISGHRSVSWYQQTPGQGLQFLFEYFSETQRNKGNFPGRFSGRQFSNSRSEMNVSTLELGDSALYLCASSKQQDEQFFGPGTRLTVL.

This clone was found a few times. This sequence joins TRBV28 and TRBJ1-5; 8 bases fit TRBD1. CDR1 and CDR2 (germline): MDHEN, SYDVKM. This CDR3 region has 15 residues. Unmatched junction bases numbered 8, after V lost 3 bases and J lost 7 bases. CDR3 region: CASSFVGQGWQPQHF. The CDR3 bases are TGTGCCAGCAGTTTTGTCGGACAGGGATGGCAGCCCCAGCATTTT.